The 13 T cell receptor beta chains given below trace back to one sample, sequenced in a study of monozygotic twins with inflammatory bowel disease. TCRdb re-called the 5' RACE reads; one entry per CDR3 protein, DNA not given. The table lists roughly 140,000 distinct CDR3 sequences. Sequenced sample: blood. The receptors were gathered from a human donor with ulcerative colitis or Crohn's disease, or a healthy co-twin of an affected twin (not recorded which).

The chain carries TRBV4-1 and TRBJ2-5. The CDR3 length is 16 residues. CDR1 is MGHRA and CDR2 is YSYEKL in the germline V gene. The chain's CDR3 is CASSQVNLIAVGTQYF.

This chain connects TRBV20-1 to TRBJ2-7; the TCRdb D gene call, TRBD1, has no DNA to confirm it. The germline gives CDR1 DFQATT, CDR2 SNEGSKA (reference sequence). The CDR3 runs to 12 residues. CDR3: CSARDLAYEQYF.

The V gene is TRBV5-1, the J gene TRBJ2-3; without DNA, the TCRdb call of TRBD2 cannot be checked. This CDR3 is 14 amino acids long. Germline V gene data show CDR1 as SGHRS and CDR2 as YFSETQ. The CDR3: CASSSGPSTDTQYF.

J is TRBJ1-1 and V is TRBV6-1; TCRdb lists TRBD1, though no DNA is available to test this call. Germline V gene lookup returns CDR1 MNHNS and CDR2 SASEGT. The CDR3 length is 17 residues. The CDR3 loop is CASSQIPQQGGNTEAFF.

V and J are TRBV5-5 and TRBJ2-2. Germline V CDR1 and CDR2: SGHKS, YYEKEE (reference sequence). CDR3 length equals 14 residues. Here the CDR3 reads CASSLSLNTGELFF.

The CDR3 reads CASSPGLRWQPQHF. This chain joins TRBV12-3 or TRBV12-4 and TRBJ1-5. CDR3 length: 14 amino acids.

The CDR3 sequence: CASRSRAAYGYTF. The chain has TRBV19 and TRBJ1-2; TCRdb reports TRBD1, a call that lacks DNA to check it against. There are 13 residues in the CDR3. The germline gives CDR1 LNHDA, CDR2 SQIVND (reference sequence).

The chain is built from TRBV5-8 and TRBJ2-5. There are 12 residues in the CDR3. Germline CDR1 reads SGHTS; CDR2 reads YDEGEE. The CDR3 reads CASSLTEETQYF.

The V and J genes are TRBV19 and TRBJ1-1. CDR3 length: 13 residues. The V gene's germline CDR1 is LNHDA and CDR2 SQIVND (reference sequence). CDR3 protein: CASSPQLGTEAFF.

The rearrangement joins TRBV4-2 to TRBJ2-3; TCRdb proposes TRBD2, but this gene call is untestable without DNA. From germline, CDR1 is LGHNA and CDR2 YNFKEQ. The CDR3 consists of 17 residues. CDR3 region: CASSEVLAGGRTDTQYF.

CDR3 residues: CASSLGRGQGSYEQYF. V is TRBV13 and J is TRBJ2-7. Looked up from germline, CDR1 is PRHDT and CDR2 is FYEKMQ (reference sequence). The CDR3 is 16 amino acids.

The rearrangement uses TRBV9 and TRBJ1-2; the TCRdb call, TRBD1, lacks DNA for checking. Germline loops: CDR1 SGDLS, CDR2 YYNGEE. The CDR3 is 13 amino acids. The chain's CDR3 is CASSLGTDYGYTF. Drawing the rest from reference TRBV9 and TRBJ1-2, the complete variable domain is DSGVTQTPKHLITATGQRVTLRCSPRSGDLSVYWYQQSLDQGLQFLIQYYNGEERAKGNILERFSAQQFPDLHSELNLSSLELGDSALYFCASSLGTDYGYTFGSGTRLTVV.

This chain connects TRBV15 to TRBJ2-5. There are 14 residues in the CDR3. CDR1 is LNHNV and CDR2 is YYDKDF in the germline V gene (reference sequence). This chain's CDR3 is CATSRDRSGETQYF.